This TCR beta chain derives from a study of early stage breast cancer tumors. About the study: ER+/PR+/HER2- status applied to about 70% of the 16 invasive breast tumors.

Measured with immunoSEQ multiplex PCR; TCRdb has only the in-frame clones, and not every one. The sample has about 50,000 clones; 83% are singletons. After removal of 7 bases from V and 5 bases from J, the junction contained 11 bases not matched to a gene. The length of the CDR3 is 15 residues. In germline, CDR1 is SGHVS, CDR2 FNYEAQ. Regarding the study as a whole: Tumors had roughly 2.5-fold higher T cell density and higher clonality than adjacent normal breast tissue. Functional markers like CD4, CD8 and FOXP3 were missed in bulk sequencing. Commonly generated sequences made up most enriched TCRB sequences shared between patients.

Remarks on this clone: Its antigen is not identified.

The rearrangement links TRBV7-6 to TRBJ2-7; 10 bases are shared with TRBD1. Sample: blood. The source is a person aged 45 to 60 with breast cancer. The CDR3 spells CASTRTGGSFDEQYF. The CDR3 DNA reads as TGTGCCAGCACCAGGACAGGGGGTAGTTTCGACGAGCAGTACTTC.